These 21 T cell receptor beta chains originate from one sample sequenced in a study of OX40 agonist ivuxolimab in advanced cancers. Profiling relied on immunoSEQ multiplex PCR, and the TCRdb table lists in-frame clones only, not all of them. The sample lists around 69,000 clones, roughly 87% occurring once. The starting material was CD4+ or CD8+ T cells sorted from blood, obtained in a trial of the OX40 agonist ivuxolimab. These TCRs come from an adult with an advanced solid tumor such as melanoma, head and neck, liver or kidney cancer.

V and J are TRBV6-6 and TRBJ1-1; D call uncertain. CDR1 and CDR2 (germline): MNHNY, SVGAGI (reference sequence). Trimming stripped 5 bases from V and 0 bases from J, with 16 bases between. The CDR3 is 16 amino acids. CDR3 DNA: TGTGCCAGCAGTCCACCCCGGCGGCTTATGAACACTGAAGCTTTCTTT. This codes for CASSPPRRLMNTEAFF.

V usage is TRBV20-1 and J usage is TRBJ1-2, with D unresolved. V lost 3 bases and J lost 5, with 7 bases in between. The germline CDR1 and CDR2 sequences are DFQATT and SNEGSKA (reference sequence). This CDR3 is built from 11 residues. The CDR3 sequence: CSASLTYGYTF. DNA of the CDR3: TGCAGTGCTAGTCTAACATATGGCTACACCTTC.

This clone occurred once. The CDR3 loop is CASVTERRQPQHF. CDR3 DNA: TGTGCCAGCGTTACGGAGAGGCGGCAGCCCCAGCATTTT. The chain joins TRBV2 to TRBJ1-5, with D unresolved. This CDR3 spans 13 amino acids. Between the trimmed V and J ends, which lost 8 bases and 7 bases, there was a span of 15 bases. Germline assignment: CDR1 SNHLY and CDR2 FYNNEI.

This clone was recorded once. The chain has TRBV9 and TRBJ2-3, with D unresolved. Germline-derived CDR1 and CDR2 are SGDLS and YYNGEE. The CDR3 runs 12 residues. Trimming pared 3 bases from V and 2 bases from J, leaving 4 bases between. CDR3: CASSATTDTQYF. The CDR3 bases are TGTGCCAGCAGCGCAACCACAGATACGCAGTATTTT.

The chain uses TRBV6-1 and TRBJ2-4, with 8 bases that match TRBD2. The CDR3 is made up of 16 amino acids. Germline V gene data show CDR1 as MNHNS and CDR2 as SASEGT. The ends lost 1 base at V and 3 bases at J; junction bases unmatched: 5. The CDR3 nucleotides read TGTGCCAGCAGTGAAGAAAGCGGGAGTTACAAAAACATTCAGTACTTC. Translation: CASSEESGSYKNIQYF.

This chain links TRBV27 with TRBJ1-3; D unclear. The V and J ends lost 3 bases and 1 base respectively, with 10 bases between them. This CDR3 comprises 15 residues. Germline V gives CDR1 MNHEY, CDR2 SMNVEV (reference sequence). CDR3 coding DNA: TGTGCCAGCAGTTTTCTTGGAGGGTCTGGAAACACCATATATTTT. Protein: CASSFLGGSGNTIYF.

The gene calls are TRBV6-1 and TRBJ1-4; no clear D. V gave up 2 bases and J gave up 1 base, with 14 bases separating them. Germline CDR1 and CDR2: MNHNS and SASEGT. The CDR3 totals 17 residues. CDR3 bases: TGTGCCAGCAGTGAATTCTTGTTGGGCGGAACTAATGAAAAACTGTTTTTT. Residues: CASSEFLLGGTNEKLFF.

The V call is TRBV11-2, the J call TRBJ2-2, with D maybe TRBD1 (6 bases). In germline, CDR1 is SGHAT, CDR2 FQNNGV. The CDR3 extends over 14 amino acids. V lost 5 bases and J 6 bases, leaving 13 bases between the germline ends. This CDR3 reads CASSRNRDSGELFF. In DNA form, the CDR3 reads TGTGCCAGCAGCAGAAACAGGGATTCCGGGGAGCTGTTTTTT. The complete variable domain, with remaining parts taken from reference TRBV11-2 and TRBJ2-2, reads EAGVAQSPRYKIIEKRQSVAFWCNPISGHATLYWYQQILGQGPKLLIQFQNNGVVDDSQLPKDRFSAERLKGVDSTLKIQPAKLEDSAVYLCASSRNRDSGELFFGEGSRLTVL.

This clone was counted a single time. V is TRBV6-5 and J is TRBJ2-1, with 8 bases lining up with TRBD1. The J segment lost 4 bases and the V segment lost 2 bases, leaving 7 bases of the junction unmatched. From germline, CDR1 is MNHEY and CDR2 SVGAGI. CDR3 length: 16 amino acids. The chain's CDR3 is CASSYRRTGTYNEQFF. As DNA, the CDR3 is TGTGCCAGCAGTTACAGAAGGACAGGGACGTACAATGAGCAGTTCTTC.

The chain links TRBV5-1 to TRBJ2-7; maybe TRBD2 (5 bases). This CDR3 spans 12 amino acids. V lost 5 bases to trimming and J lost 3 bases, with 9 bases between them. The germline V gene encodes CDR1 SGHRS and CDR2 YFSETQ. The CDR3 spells CASRADVYEQYF. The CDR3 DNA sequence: TGCGCCAGCAGAGCGGACGTCTACGAGCAGTACTTC.

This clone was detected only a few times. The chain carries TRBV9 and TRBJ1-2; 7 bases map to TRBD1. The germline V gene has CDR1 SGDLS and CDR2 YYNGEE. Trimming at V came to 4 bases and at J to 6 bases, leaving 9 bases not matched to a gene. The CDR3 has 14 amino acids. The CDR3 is CASSPRQGTDGYTF. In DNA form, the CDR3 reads TGTGCCAGCAGCCCCCGACAGGGTACCGATGGCTACACCTTC.

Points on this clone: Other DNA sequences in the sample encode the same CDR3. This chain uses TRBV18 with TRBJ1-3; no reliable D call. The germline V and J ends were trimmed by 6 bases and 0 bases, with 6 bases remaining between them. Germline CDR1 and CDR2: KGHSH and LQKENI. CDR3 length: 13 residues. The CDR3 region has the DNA TGTGCCAGCTCGGAGTACTCTGGAAACACCATATATTTT. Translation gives CASSEYSGNTIYF.

The CDR3, as DNA: TGCGCCAGCAGCTTGACTCCGCCGGGCGGGGAGCTGTTTTTT. This gives the protein CASSLTPPGGELFF. V and J are TRBV5-1 and TRBJ2-2; D is unresolved. This CDR3 is 14 amino acids long. Trimming removed 1 base from V and 7 bases from J, with 11 bases in between. CDR1 is SGHRS and CDR2 is YFSETQ in the germline V gene.

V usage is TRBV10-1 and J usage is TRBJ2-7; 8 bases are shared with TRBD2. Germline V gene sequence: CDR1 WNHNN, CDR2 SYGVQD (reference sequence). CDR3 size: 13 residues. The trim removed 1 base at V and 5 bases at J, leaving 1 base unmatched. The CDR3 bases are TGCGCCAGCAGTGAGTTGCGGGAGGACGAGCAGTACTTC. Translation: CASSELREDEQYF.

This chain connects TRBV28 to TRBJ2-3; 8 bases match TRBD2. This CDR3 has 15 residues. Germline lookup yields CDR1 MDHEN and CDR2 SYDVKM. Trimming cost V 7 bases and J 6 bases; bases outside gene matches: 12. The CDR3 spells CASNTAGGTGDTQYF. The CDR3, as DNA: TGTGCCAGCAATACGGCGGGAGGAACGGGGGATACGCAGTATTTT.

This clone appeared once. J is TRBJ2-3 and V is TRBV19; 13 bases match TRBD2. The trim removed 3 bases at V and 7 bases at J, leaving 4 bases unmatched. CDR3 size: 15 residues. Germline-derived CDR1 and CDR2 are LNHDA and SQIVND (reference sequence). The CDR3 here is CASSMGTSGKHTQYF. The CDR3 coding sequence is TGTGCCAGTAGTATGGGGACTAGCGGGAAGCATACGCAGTATTTT.

The CDR3 nucleotides are TGTGCCAGCAGTTCGCCGGGACAGGGAAGGTACGAGCAGTACTTC. Its protein is CASSSPGQGRYEQYF. The V call is TRBV6-5, the J call TRBJ2-7; 9 bases agree with TRBD1. The CDR3 totals 15 residues. V was pared by 4 bases and J by 4 bases, with 8 bases of the junction left unmatched. In germline, CDR1 is MNHEY, CDR2 SVGAGI.

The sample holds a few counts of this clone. CDR3 region: CASNGGDAGANVLTF. CDR3 bases: TGTGCCAGCAATGGCGGGGATGCTGGGGCCAACGTCCTGACTTTC. This chain connects TRBV28 to TRBJ2-6; the D gene is possibly TRBD2 (6 bases). Trimming stripped 7 bases from V and 2 bases from J, with 12 bases between. CDR1 and CDR2 (germline): MDHEN, SYDVKM. This CDR3 contains 15 residues.

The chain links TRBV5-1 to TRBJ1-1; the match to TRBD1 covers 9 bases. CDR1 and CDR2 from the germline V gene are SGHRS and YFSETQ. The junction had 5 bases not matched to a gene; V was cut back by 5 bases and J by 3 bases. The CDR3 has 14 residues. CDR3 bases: TGCGCCAGCAGGGAAGGACAGGGGTACACTGAAGCTTTCTTT. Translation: CASREGQGYTEAFF.

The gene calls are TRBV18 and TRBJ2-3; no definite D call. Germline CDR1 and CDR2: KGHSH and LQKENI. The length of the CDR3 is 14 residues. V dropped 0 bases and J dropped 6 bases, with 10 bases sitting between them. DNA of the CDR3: TGTGCCAGCTCACCACCTTCATTTCCTGATACGCAGTATTTT. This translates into CASSPPSFPDTQYF.

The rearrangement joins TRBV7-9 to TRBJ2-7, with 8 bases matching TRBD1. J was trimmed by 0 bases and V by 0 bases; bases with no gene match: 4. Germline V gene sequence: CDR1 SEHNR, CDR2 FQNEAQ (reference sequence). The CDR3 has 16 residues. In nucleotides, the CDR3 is TGTGCCAGCAGCTTAGCCTTACAGGGGGGCTCCTACGAGCAGTACTTC. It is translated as CASSLALQGGSYEQYF.